These T cell receptor beta chains were read from a single sample in a study of PD-1 blockade in classical Hodgkin lymphoma. TCRdb keeps only in-frame clones here, not all; method: immunoSEQ multiplex PCR. The table has about 150,000 clones, 78% seen once. The source material was peripheral blood mononuclear cells (PBMCs), sampled before the second cycle of nivolumab. These receptors all stem from a human donor with classical Hodgkin lymphoma. CDR3s include the opening cysteine and the closing phenylalanine or tryptophan. A D gene is named only where the DNA matches it firmly. Clone size is shown for a subset of rows, as once, few, many or a class of expanded clone.

size	V	J	D	CDR3	DNA
.	TRBV10-3	TRBJ1-2	.	CAISEPQGRRFGYTF	TGTGCCATCAGTGAGCCGCAGGGGCGACGATTTGGCTACACCTTC
.	TRBV27	TRBJ1-2	.	CASAMEGTRGNYGYTF	TGTGCCAGCGCCATGGAAGGGACAAGGGGAAACTATGGCTACACCTTC
once	TRBV11-2	TRBJ1-1	.	CASSLAWGARDTEAFF	TGTGCCAGCAGCTTAGCATGGGGGGCCCGGGACACTGAAGCTTTCTTT
.	TRBV7-9	TRBJ1-5	.	CASSLDGLRYQPQHF	TGTGCCAGCAGCTTAGATGGGCTCAGGTATCAGCCCCAGCATTTT
.	TRBV7-6	TRBJ2-2	.	CASSFLAGEDTGELFF	TGTGCCAGCAGCTTTCTGGCAGGGGAGGACACCGGGGAGCTGTTTTTT
.	TRBV5-1	TRBJ1-6	TRBD1	CASRLGTGANSPLHF	TGCGCCAGCAGATTGGGGACAGGGGCTAATTCACCCCTCCACTTT
once	TRBV9	TRBJ2-1	.	CASSVAGPRYNEQFF	TGTGCCAGCAGCGTAGCGGGCCCTCGATACAATGAGCAGTTCTTC
.	TRBV4-2	TRBJ2-2	TRBD1	CASSQWGQESNTGELFF	TGTGCCAGCAGCCAGTGGGGACAGGAGTCGAACACCGGGGAGCTGTTTTTT
.	TRBV9	TRBJ1-5	.	CASSATGQFNQPQHF	TGTGCCAGCAGCGCAACGGGACAATTCAATCAGCCCCAGCATTTT
.	TRBV5-4	TRBJ2-7	TRBD2	CASSTGLAGGSSYEQYF	TGTGCCAGCAGCACGGGACTAGCGGGAGGTAGCTCCTACGAGCAGTACTTC
once	TRBV7-9	TRBJ2-7	TRBD1	CASSPGTGPYEQYF	TGTGCCAGCAGCCCCGGGACAGGACCCTACGAGCAGTACTTC
.	TRBV6-5	TRBJ1-3	.	CASSSWGSGNTIYF	TGTGCCAGCAGCTCCTGGGGATCTGGAAACACCATATATTTT
.	TRBV19	TRBJ1-5	.	CASSLDTLLNQPQHF	TGTGCCAGTAGTTTGGACACACTTCTAAATCAGCCCCAGCATTTT
.	TRBV18	TRBJ1-1	TRBD1	CASSPRTGGLGTEAFF	TGTGCCAGCTCACCCAGGACAGGGGGCTTGGGGACTGAAGCTTTCTTT
.	TRBV5-4	TRBJ1-1	.	CASSWDRVNTEAFF	TGTGCCAGCAGCTGGGACCGAGTGAACACTGAAGCTTTCTTT
many	TRBV7-9	TRBJ1-1	.	CASSLGWGSRTEAFF	TGTGCCAGCAGCCTTGGGTGGGGGAGCAGGACTGAAGCTTTCTTT
.	TRBV30	TRBJ2-3	.	CAWSQGDTDTQYF	TGTGCCTGGAGTCAGGGAGACACAGATACGCAGTATTTT
once	TRBV7-9	TRBJ2-7	TRBD2	CASSQREGGHEQYF	TGTGCCAGCAGCCAGCGGGAGGGTGGGCACGAGCAGTACTTC
once	TRBV29-1	TRBJ1-3	.	CSVATPGNTIYF	TGCAGCGTAGCAACCCCTGGAAACACCATATATTTT
.	TRBV7-7	TRBJ2-3	TRBD2	CASSPLAGSSTDTQYF	TGTGCCAGCAGCCCACTAGCGGGCTCTAGCACAGATACGCAGTATTTT
once	TRBV6-5	TRBJ1-2	TRBD1	CAIRDRGLGYYGYTF	TGTGCCATCAGGGACAGGGGGCTGGGATACTATGGCTACACCTTC
once	TRBV6-6	TRBJ2-1	TRBD2	CASNGRASGGYNEQFF	TGTGCCAGCAACGGGAGGGCGTCGGGAGGCTACAATGAGCAGTTCTTC